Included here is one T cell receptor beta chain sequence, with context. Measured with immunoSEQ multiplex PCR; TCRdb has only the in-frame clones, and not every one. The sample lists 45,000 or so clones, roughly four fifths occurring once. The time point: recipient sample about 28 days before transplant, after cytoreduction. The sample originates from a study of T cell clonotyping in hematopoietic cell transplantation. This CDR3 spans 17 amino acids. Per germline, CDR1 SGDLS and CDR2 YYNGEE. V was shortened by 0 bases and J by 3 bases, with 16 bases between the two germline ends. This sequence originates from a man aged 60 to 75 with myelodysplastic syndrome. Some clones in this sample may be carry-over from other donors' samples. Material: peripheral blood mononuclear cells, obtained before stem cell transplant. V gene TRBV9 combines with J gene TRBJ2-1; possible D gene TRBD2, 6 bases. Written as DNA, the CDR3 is TGTGCCAGCAGCGTAGAGGGTGGGGGGATCTTCTACAATGAGCAGTTCTTC. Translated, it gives CASSVEGGGIFYNEQFF. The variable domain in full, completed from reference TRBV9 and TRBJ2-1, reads DSGVTQTPKHLITATGQRVTLRCSPRSGDLSVYWYQQSLDQGLQFLIQYYNGEERAKGNILERFSAQQFPDLHSELNLSSLELGDSALYFCASSVEGGGIFYNEQFFGPGTRLTVL.